This TCR beta chain emerged from a study of blood T cell repertoires in COVID-19. This CDR3 contains 22 residues. Looked up from germline, CDR1 is MDHEN and CDR2 is SYDVKM. The trim removed 0 bases at V and 2 bases at J, leaving 20 bases unmatched. Per the study methods: Nucleated cell counts were estimated from reference gene primer amplification. Repertoires were generated with immunoSEQ multiplex PCR, while TCRdb's copy carries only in-frame clones and drops some. The V and J calls and clone size come from that table; D and trimming were worked out from the DNA. The sample has 79,000 or so clones, 87% seen once.

V usage is TRBV28 and J usage is TRBJ1-5; 9 bases line up with TRBD1. This TCR derives from a human donor in a cohort sampled during active COVID-19. The sequencing input was peripheral blood. The CDR3 nucleotides are TGTGCCAGCAGTTTATGGTTGGGAAGGGGACAGGGTTGGTACTGGGGCAATCAGCCCCAGCATTTT. Amino acids: CASSLWLGRGQGWYWGNQPQHF.